These 18 T cell receptor beta chains came from one sample sequenced in a study of OX40 agonist ivuxolimab in advanced cancers. Assay used: immunoSEQ multiplex PCR; TCRdb lists only in-frame clones, some missing. The profile shows about 25,000 clones, roughly 80% of them singletons. This sample comprised CD4+ or CD8+ T cells sorted from blood, obtained in a trial of the OX40 agonist ivuxolimab. These TCRs come from an adult with an advanced solid tumor such as melanoma, head and neck, liver or kidney cancer.

The chain joins TRBV5-1 to TRBJ1-2, with 8 bases that match TRBD1. V lost 6 bases and J lost 0; bases outside the gene matches: 7. Germline CDR1 is SGHRS and CDR2 is YFSETQ. The CDR3 has 15 residues. CDR3 in DNA: TGCGCCAGCAAGTTTCAGGGGGCTCCTAACTATGGCTACACCTTC. Protein sequence: CASKFQGAPNYGYTF.

This chain uses TRBV29-1 with TRBJ2-1; 9 bases are a match to TRBD2. CDR3 size: 16 residues. The junction had 7 bases not matched to a gene; V was cut back by 4 bases and J by 0 bases. Germline V gene sequence: CDR1 SQVTM, CDR2 ANQGSEA. This CDR3 reads CSVALAGPSSYNEQFF. CDR3 bases: TGCAGCGTTGCTCTAGCGGGGCCTAGCTCCTACAATGAGCAGTTCTTC.

The chain has TRBV7-8 and TRBJ1-1; D not resolved. The germline V gene has CDR1 SGHVS and CDR2 FQNEAQ. The CDR3 runs 16 residues. Between the trimmed V and J ends, which lost 1 base and 0 bases, there was a span of 12 bases. CDR3 bases: TGTGCCAGCAGCTTAGGGGAGGGATTCATGAACACTGAAGCTTTCTTT. This sequence encodes CASSLGEGFMNTEAFF.

V gene TRBV19 combines with J gene TRBJ2-4; 9 positions match TRBD1. The germline gives CDR1 LNHDA, CDR2 SQIVND (reference sequence). The ends lost 5 bases at V and 7 bases at J; junction bases unmatched: 3. This CDR3 region has 13 residues. Here the CDR3 DNA reads TGTGCCAGTAGTCCTGGGACAGGGAACATTCAGTACTTC. This encodes CASSPGTGNIQYF.

The chain joins TRBV27 to TRBJ2-3; D not resolved. This CDR3 has 13 amino acids. Per the germline V gene, CDR1 is MNHEY and CDR2 is SMNVEV (reference sequence). V was pared by 0 bases and J by 9 bases, with 10 bases between. CDR3 region: CASSLSSANTQYF. The CDR3 DNA sequence: TGTGCCAGCAGTTTATCTTCTGCCAACACGCAGTATTTT.

The gene calls are TRBV6-9 and TRBJ2-7, with a weak D call TRBD1 (6 bases). The CDR3 covers 15 residues. CDR1 and CDR2 (germline): MNHGY, SVAAGI. With 5 bases removed from V and 5 bases from J, the gap between germline ends came to 19 bases. The CDR3 sequence is CASSEWGQPSDEQYF. CDR3 DNA sequence: TGTGCCAGCAGTGAGTGGGGACAACCTTCTGACGAGCAGTACTTC.

This clone was observed a single time. The gene calls are TRBV7-6 and TRBJ2-1, with D maybe TRBD2 (5 bases). This CDR3 spans 13 amino acids. Germline-derived CDR1 and CDR2 are SGHVS and FNYEAQ. Between the trimmed V and J ends, which lost 5 bases and 4 bases, there was a span of 9 bases. CDR3 amino acids: CASSPGFYNEQFF. As DNA, the CDR3 is TGTGCCAGCAGCCCGGGGTTTTACAATGAGCAGTTCTTC.

The chain has TRBV5-6 and TRBJ1-2; D unclear. This CDR3 comprises 14 residues. Germline CDR1 and CDR2: SGHDT and YYEEEE. Trimming pared 2 bases from V and 2 bases from J, leaving 10 bases between. CDR3 residues: CASSFGGANYGYTF. CDR3 DNA: TGTGCCAGCAGCTTCGGTGGAGCGAACTATGGCTACACCTTC.

This clone was seen only once. The chain recombines TRBV7-9 with TRBJ1-2; 11 bases match TRBD1. After removal of 3 bases from V and 7 bases from J, the junction contained 4 bases not matched to a gene. CDR3 length equals 14 residues. From germline, CDR1 is SEHNR and CDR2 FQNEAQ (reference sequence). DNA of the CDR3: TGTGCCAGCAGCTTCACGGACAGGGGGCTTGGCTACACCTTC. It is translated as CASSFTDRGLGYTF.

V is TRBV28 and J is TRBJ2-1; TRBD2 matches 9 bases. The CDR3 is made up of 16 amino acids. CDR1 is MDHEN and CDR2 is SYDVKM in the germline V gene. Trimming at V came to 3 bases and at J to 5 bases, leaving 8 bases not matched to a gene. Here the CDR3 DNA reads TGTGCCAGCAGTTTGTGGAGCGGGGGGAGGGACAATGAGCAGTTCTTC. Its protein is CASSLWSGGRDNEQFF. The full variable domain, with the rest looked up from reference TRBV28 and TRBJ2-1, is DVKVTQSSRYLVKRTGEKVFLECVQDMDHENMFWYRQDPGLGLRLIYFSYDVKMKEKGDIPEGYSVSREKKERFSLILESASTNQTSMYLCASSLWSGGRDNEQFFGPGTRLTVL.

CDR3 coding DNA: TGTGCCAGCAGACCGGACAGGGGAAGCCTCTATGGCTACACCTTC. Translation gives CASRPDRGSLYGYTF. This chain links TRBV28 with TRBJ1-2; 9 positions agree with TRBD1. The J segment lost 4 bases and the V segment lost 6 bases, leaving 9 bases of the junction unmatched. Germline assignment: CDR1 MDHEN and CDR2 SYDVKM. This CDR3 region has 15 residues.

This rearrangement joins TRBV4-2 to TRBJ1-2; unclear D gene. There are 13 residues in the CDR3. V lost 0 bases and J lost 6, with 8 bases in between. Germline V gene sequence: CDR1 LGHNA, CDR2 YNFKEQ. The CDR3 DNA is TGTGCCAGCAGCCAAGAAGTGCGAGATGGCTACACCTTC. Its protein is CASSQEVRDGYTF.

This clone was counted once. V gene TRBV7-9 combines with J gene TRBJ2-2, with 10 positions matching TRBD1. CDR1 SEHNR and CDR2 FQNEAQ come from the germline V gene (reference sequence). Trimming at V came to 5 bases and at J to 5 bases, leaving 11 bases not matched to a gene. The CDR3 length is 17 residues. This chain's CDR3 is CASSQRSGTGDTGELFF. The CDR3 region has the DNA TGTGCCAGCAGCCAAAGGTCCGGGACAGGGGATACCGGGGAGCTGTTTTTT.

The chain couples TRBV5-1 to TRBJ1-3; 7 nucleotides agree with TRBD1. The CDR3 has 15 amino acids. The junction had 4 bases not matched to a gene; V was cut back by 0 bases and J by 4 bases. The V gene's germline CDR1 is SGHRS and CDR2 YFSETQ. CDR3 coding DNA: TGCGCCAGCAGCTTGGTGCCAGGGGGAGGAAACACCATATATTTT. Residues: CASSLVPGGGNTIYF.

V usage is TRBV7-9 and J usage is TRBJ2-7; TRBD1 agrees at 9 bases. Per germline, CDR1 SEHNR and CDR2 FQNEAQ (reference sequence). J lost 2 bases, V lost 3 bases, and 8 bases had no gene match. The CDR3 spans 16 residues. This CDR3 is CASSFLSGTGTYEQYF. The CDR3 DNA follows: TGTGCCAGCAGCTTTTTGTCCGGGACAGGGACCTACGAGCAGTACTTC.

This chain uses TRBV9 with TRBJ2-2; 11 bases line up with TRBD2. CDR3 length equals 18 residues. CDR1 SGDLS and CDR2 YYNGEE come from the germline V gene. After removal of 2 bases from V and 4 bases from J, the junction contained 10 bases not matched to a gene. The CDR3 reads CASSVNLAGGSGTGELFF. The CDR3 nucleotides read TGTGCCAGCAGCGTCAATCTAGCGGGAGGATCGGGCACCGGGGAGCTGTTTTTT.

This sequence joins TRBV6-6 and TRBJ2-7; D is unclear. V was trimmed by 6 bases and J by 4 bases, leaving 19 bases between them. CDR1 MNHNY and CDR2 SVGAGI come from the germline V gene (reference sequence). The CDR3 length is 15 residues. The CDR3 coding sequence is TGTGCCAGCAGCTTACTACCTGACCACCCGTACGAGCAGTACTTC. Translation: CASSLLPDHPYEQYF.

CDR3 nucleotides: TGTGCCAGCAGCGGGGGACAGGGCATCTATCAGCCCCAGCATTTT. Its translation: CASSGGQGIYQPQHF. The genes are TRBV5-6 and TRBJ1-5; TRBD1 matches 9 bases. Trimming removed 4 bases from V and 5 bases from J; junction bases left unmatched: 7. Germline V gene lookup returns CDR1 SGHDT and CDR2 YYEEEE. This CDR3 has 15 residues.